The 24 T cell receptor beta chains below all came from one sample that was sequenced in a study of CD8 T cells in Susac syndrome. After extraction with the RNeasy kit, about 0.45 to 1 ug of the RNA was reverse transcribed using random hexamers. TCRdb processed the immunoSEQ multiplex PCR reads anew with MiXCR; each CDR3 protein has one entry. The table includes about 210,000 distinct CDR3 sequences, roughly 92% detected once. The specimen was CD4+ T cells from PBMCs. These receptors all come from a human donor in good health.

This rearrangement joins TRBV6-5 to TRBJ1-5, with 12 bases lining up with TRBD1. The germline V gene has CDR1 MNHEY and CDR2 SVGAGI. V lost 0 bases, J lost 0 bases, and 9 bases stayed unmatched. The CDR3 has 20 residues. The CDR3, as DNA: TGTGCCAGCAGTTACTCGAAAGGGACAGGGGGCGAATATAGCAATCAGCCCCAGCATTTT. Amino acids: CASSYSKGTGGEYSNQPQHF.

In DNA, the CDR3 is TGTGCCAGCAGTCGCCCGCTCAGGGGGCACTACGAGCAGTACGTC. This translates into CASSRPLRGHYEQYV. The chain uses TRBV6-1 and TRBJ2-7, with 8 positions matching TRBD1. V dropped 5 bases and J dropped 3; count of bases not matched to a gene: 9. The CDR3 contains 15 residues. Germline assignment: CDR1 MNHNS and CDR2 SASEGT.

The chain links TRBV18 to TRBJ1-1; no clear D gene. There are 15 residues in the CDR3. The germline gives CDR1 KGHSH, CDR2 LQKENI. V lost 2 bases, J lost 1 base, and 11 bases lay in between. The CDR3 DNA reads TGTGCCAGCTCACCAATTGGTAGGGAGAACACTGAAGCTTTCTTT. Amino acid sequence: CASSPIGRENTEAFF.

V is TRBV9 and J is TRBJ1-1; 7 bases agree with TRBD1. After removal of 4 bases from V and 1 base from J, the junction contained 1 base not matched to a gene. There are 13 residues in the CDR3. Looked up from germline, CDR1 is SGDLS and CDR2 is YYNGEE. CDR3 nucleotide sequence: TGTGCCAGCAGCACAGGGGAGAACACTGAAGCTTTCTTT. It encodes CASSTGENTEAFF.

The chain joins TRBV14 to TRBJ2-3; D is ambiguous. Trimming shortened V by 3 bases and J by 7 bases, and 14 bases separated the two germline ends. From germline, CDR1 is SGHDN and CDR2 FVKESK. This CDR3 comprises 14 residues. CDR3 amino acids: CASSHSPTRHTQYF. Written as DNA, the CDR3 is TGTGCCAGCAGCCATTCCCCTACTCGGCATACGCAGTATTTT.

The chain is built from TRBV29-1 and TRBJ2-1; D not certain. CDR3 length: 11 residues. Germline CDR1 and CDR2: SQVTM and ANQGSEA. V was cut by 4 bases and J by 4 bases, with 5 bases left in between. The CDR3 DNA sequence: TGCAGCGTTGTGGGGTACAATGAGCAGTTCTTC. Its translation: CSVVGYNEQFF.

The chain links TRBV29-1 to TRBJ2-7; the match to TRBD1 covers 10 bases. The germline V gene has CDR1 SQVTM and CDR2 ANQGSEA. V shed 6 bases, J shed 6 bases, and the junction held 5 bases outside the gene matches. The CDR3 covers 12 residues. The CDR3 DNA is TGCAGCGTCTCCGGGACAGGGGCCGAGCAGTACTTC. This translates into CSVSGTGAEQYF.

This clonotype was counted between two and nine times. As DNA, the CDR3 is TGCAGCGTTACGGGACAGGGGGTTTTTTTT. This codes for CSVTGQGVFF. The rearrangement uses TRBV29-1 and TRBJ1-4; 11 positions match TRBD1. Trimming removed 5 bases from V and 17 bases from J; junction bases left unmatched: 4. The CDR3 loop spans 10 amino acids. Germline loops: CDR1 SQVTM, CDR2 ANQGSEA.

The chain recombines TRBV5-3 with TRBJ2-3; D is perhaps TRBD2 (5 bases). TRBV5-3 is reported as an ORF; its role is uncertain. The CDR3 is made up of 15 amino acids. Deletions cut 0 bases from V and 10 bases from J, with 18 bases between. CDR3 sequence reads: CARSLVVSSLRAQYF. CDR3 bases: TGTGCCAGAAGCTTGGTGGTTAGCTCCTTGAGGGCGCAGTATTTT.

The V and J genes are TRBV18 and TRBJ2-5; a weak D match, TRBD2 (6 bases). This CDR3 comprises 13 residues. Germline V gene sequence: CDR1 KGHSH, CDR2 LQKENI. V gave up 3 bases and J gave up 12 bases, with 17 bases separating them. CDR3 nucleotide sequence: TGTGCCAGCTCACCGGAGGGGCCCCCTCGTGAGTACTTC. It translates to CASSPEGPPREYF.

The chain has TRBV5-1 and TRBJ2-2; TRBD2 is a possible D gene (6 bases). Trimming shortened V by 0 bases and J by 7 bases, and 13 bases separated the two germline ends. The CDR3 length is 15 residues. Germline loops: CDR1 SGHRS, CDR2 YFSETQ. The CDR3 coding sequence is TGCGCCAGCAGCTTGGCGGCCGCGGGGAGCGGGGAGCTGTTTTTT. This encodes CASSLAAAGSGELFF.

The CDR3 sequence is CASSLTWGQPQHF. For the CDR3, the DNA is TGTGCCAGCAGCTTAACCTGGGGTCAGCCCCAGCATTTT. This chain connects TRBV7-2 to TRBJ1-5; D remains ambiguous. The CDR3 loop spans 13 amino acids. CDR1 and CDR2 (germline): SGHTA, FQGNSA. V dropped 2 bases and J dropped 6 bases, with 8 bases sitting between them.

The rearrangement uses TRBV7-9 and TRBJ1-5; 9 nucleotides match TRBD1. CDR3 length: 15 residues. After removal of 5 bases from V and 6 bases from J, the junction contained 8 bases not matched to a gene. CDR1 is SEHNR and CDR2 is FQNEAQ in the germline V gene (reference sequence). In DNA form, the CDR3 reads TGTGCCAGCAGCAGCGGGACAGGGAACTTTCAGCCCCAGCATTTT. Its translation: CASSSGTGNFQPQHF. Full variable domain (missing parts from reference TRBV7-9 and TRBJ1-5): DTGVSQNPRHKITKRGQNVTFRCDPISEHNRLYWYRQTLGQGPEFLTYFQNEAQLEKSRLLSDRFSAERPKGSFSTLEIQRTEQGDSAMYLCASSSGTGNFQPQHFGDGTRLSIL.

The V gene is TRBV7-8, the J gene TRBJ1-1; D gene unclear. The germline V and J ends were trimmed by 7 bases and 1 base, with 19 bases remaining between them. This CDR3 is built from 16 residues. Germline V gene lookup returns CDR1 SGHVS and CDR2 FQNEAQ. The CDR3 protein is CASTLWLGGRNTEAFF. The CDR3 DNA follows: TGTGCCAGCACCCTCTGGTTGGGTGGTAGGAACACTGAAGCTTTCTTT.

V gene TRBV12-3 or TRBV12-4 combines with J gene TRBJ1-4; D is possibly TRBD1 (5 bases). V dropped 3 bases and J dropped 7 bases, with 18 bases sitting between them. The CDR3 runs 16 residues. DNA for the CDR3: TGTGCCAGCAGTTTGTCGGACCCAGGGAACAGTGAAAAACTGTTTTTT. It translates to CASSLSDPGNSEKLFF.

The genes are TRBV5-1 and TRBJ1-1; D not resolved. The CDR3 contains 13 residues. Between the trimmed V and J ends, which lost 4 bases and 7 bases, there was a span of 14 bases. The germline V gene has CDR1 SGHRS and CDR2 YFSETQ. CDR3 region: CASSPEGVGEAFF. CDR3 nucleotides: TGCGCCAGCAGCCCCGAAGGAGTCGGTGAAGCTTTCTTT.

The chain recombines TRBV20-1 with TRBJ2-2; TRBD2 matches at 15 bases. Germline trimming cut 0 bases from V and 4 bases from J; bases unmatched to any gene: 9. The germline CDR1 and CDR2 sequences are DFQATT and SNEGSKA (reference sequence). This CDR3 has 19 amino acids. CDR3 coding DNA: TGCAGTGCTAGAGATCTAGGGACTAGCGGGGGGCCGACCACCGGGGAGCTGTTTTTT. Protein sequence: CSARDLGTSGGPTTGELFF.

The chain links TRBV20-1 to TRBJ1-5, with TRBD1 matching over 7 bases. The V gene end was trimmed by 5 bases and the J gene end by 1 base; junction bases not matched to a gene: 8. Germline lookup yields CDR1 DFQATT and CDR2 SNEGSKA (reference sequence). The CDR3 runs to 15 residues. CDR3 loop: CSAYLGGGSNQPQHF. In DNA, the CDR3 is TGCAGTGCTTACCTAGGGGGCGGAAGCAATCAGCCCCAGCATTTT.

The chain has TRBV3-1 and TRBJ2-7; weak D call: TRBD2 (6 bases). The CDR3 loop spans 13 amino acids. CDR1 and CDR2 (germline): LGHDT, YNNKEL (reference sequence). The V end lost 5 bases, the J end lost 3 bases, and 11 bases lay between the germline ends. The CDR3 region is CASSAGTGYEQYV. Here the CDR3 DNA reads TGTGCCAGCAGCGCCGGGACTGGCTACGAGCAGTACGTC.

The rearrangement links TRBV12-3 or TRBV12-4 to TRBJ2-3; no reliable D call. The CDR3 has 11 residues. V was cut by 6 bases and J by 2 bases, with 3 bases left in between. This chain's CDR3 is CASRITDTQYF. CDR3 nucleotide sequence: TGTGCCAGCAGAATCACAGATACGCAGTATTTT.

V is TRBV4-3 and J is TRBJ1-4; D is unresolved. This CDR3 is 15 amino acids long. In germline, CDR1 is LGHNA, CDR2 YSLEER. V was trimmed by 1 base and J by 8 bases, leaving 14 bases between them. CDR3 amino acids: CASSQGNRVQEKLFF. CDR3 in DNA: TGCGCCAGCAGCCAAGGGAATAGGGTCCAGGAAAAACTGTTTTTT.

Only one count was recorded for this clonotype. The chain joins TRBV18 to TRBJ2-1; D might be TRBD2 (6 bases). V was shortened by 3 bases and J by 5 bases, with 11 bases between the two germline ends. CDR3 length: 14 residues. Germline V lookup: CDR1 KGHSH, CDR2 LQKENI. CDR3 DNA: TGTGCCAGCTCACCCCCGACTAGGGACAATGAGCAGTTCTTC. This sequence encodes CASSPPTRDNEQFF.

The chain couples TRBV19 to TRBJ1-6; TRBD1 matches 8 bases. CDR1 is LNHDA, CDR2 SQIVND, per germline (reference sequence). V dropped 5 bases and J dropped 5; count of bases not matched to a gene: 14. The CDR3 length is 18 residues. CDR3 bases: TGTGCCAGTAGTCCCTGGGTCGGGCAGGGGGCCCATAATTCACCCCTCCACTTT. Its translation is CASSPWVGQGAHNSPLHF.

The V call is TRBV5-1, the J call TRBJ2-5; D possibly corresponds to TRBD2 (5 bases). CDR1 and CDR2 (germline): SGHRS, YFSETQ. Trimming took off 7 bases at V and 4 bases at J, with 23 bases between the two ends. This CDR3 spans 16 amino acids. This chain's CDR3 is CASRFWLTGGGETQYF. The CDR3, as DNA: TGCGCCAGCCGGTTTTGGTTAACCGGCGGAGGAGAGACCCAGTACTTC.